This T cell receptor beta chain was identified during a study of T cell changes during pregnancy in multiple sclerosis. Produced via immunoSEQ multiplex PCR; TCRdb's table is partial and in-frame only. The repertoire holds 48,000 or so clones, with roughly 85% as singletons. Between the trimmed V and J ends, which lost 2 bases and 8 bases, there was a span of 16 bases. This CDR3 has 15 amino acids. Germline V CDR1 and CDR2: LNHDA, SQIVND (reference sequence). The material sequenced was CD4+ T cells from peripheral blood mononuclear cells, taken in the second trimester of pregnancy. The sequence was obtained from a female donor with multiple sclerosis, enrolled in a pregnancy study. This rearrangement joins TRBV19 to TRBJ2-1, with D perhaps matching TRBD2 (5 bases). CDR3 residues: CASSISPSRGHEQFF. The CDR3, as DNA: TGTGCCAGTAGTATAAGCCCCTCTAGAGGGCATGAGCAGTTCTTC.